The 29 T cell receptor beta chains presented below share a single source sample, sequenced in a study of blood T cell repertoires in COVID-19. The assay was immunoSEQ multiplex PCR, and TCRdb's table has in-frame clones only and misses some. The data hold hundreds of thousands of clones, with 75% to 90% observed a single time. The sequenced material came from PBMCs or T cells enriched from blood (not recorded which). The receptor set was obtained from a man aged 25 to 40 who had recovered from COVID-19.

The chain couples TRBV9 to TRBJ1-2; D might be TRBD1 (6 bases). The CDR3 loop spans 14 amino acids. The germline V and J ends were trimmed by 4 bases and 8 bases, with 18 bases remaining between them. Germline CDR1 reads SGDLS; CDR2 reads YYNGEE. The CDR3 reads CASSQGQYLFGYTF. As DNA, the CDR3 is TGTGCCAGCAGCCAAGGACAGTACCTTTTCGGCTACACCTTC.

V and J are TRBV30 and TRBJ2-3, with 11 bases lining up with TRBD1. The CDR3 is 14 amino acids. The V segment lost 2 bases and the J segment 5 bases; nucleotides outside the gene matches: 3. The germline V gene encodes CDR1 GTSNPN and CDR2 SVGIG (reference sequence). CDR3: CAWSMGQGGDTQYF. CDR3 coding DNA: TGTGCCTGGAGTATGGGACAGGGGGGAGATACGCAGTATTTT.

The V call is TRBV18, the J call TRBJ2-3, with 8 bases identical to TRBD1. Trimming at V came to 5 bases and at J to 5 bases, leaving 12 bases not matched to a gene. The CDR3 runs to 16 residues. Germline V CDR1 and CDR2: KGHSH, LQKENI. The CDR3 region is CASSTDVQGAGDTQYF. CDR3 in DNA: TGTGCCAGCTCAACCGACGTTCAGGGGGCCGGAGATACGCAGTATTTT.

DNA of the CDR3: TGCGCCAGCAGCCAAGAAGGGACTAGGGGGGCCGGGGAGCTGTTTTTT. Amino acid sequence: CASSQEGTRGAGELFF. The genes are TRBV4-3 and TRBJ2-2, with 8 bases aligning to TRBD2. V dropped 0 bases and J dropped 6; count of bases not matched to a gene: 6. Germline CDR1 and CDR2: LGHNA and YSLEER. The CDR3 runs to 16 residues.

The chain links TRBV7-9 to TRBJ1-6, with D tentatively TRBD1 (5 bases). Trimming took 3 bases from V and 8 from J, leaving 14 bases between them. Germline CDR1 reads SEHNR; CDR2 reads FQNEAQ (reference sequence). There are 15 residues in the CDR3. In nucleotides, the CDR3 is TGTGCCAGCAGCTTCCACAGGATTCGAGATTCACCCCTCCACTTT. It is translated as CASSFHRIRDSPLHF.

V usage is TRBV5-6 and J usage is TRBJ1-5, with 7 bases aligning to TRBD1. Losses at the gene ends were 3 bases for V and 4 bases for J; bases not matched to a gene: 4. Germline CDR1 is SGHDT and CDR2 is YYEEEE. CDR3 length: 14 amino acids. CDR3 coding DNA: TGTGCCAGCAGCTCGGGACAGACTAATCAGCCCCAGCATTTT. It is translated as CASSSGQTNQPQHF.

This chain uses TRBV24-1 with TRBJ1-2, with TRBD1 as a possible D gene (5 bases). This CDR3 region has 15 residues. V was clipped by 3 bases and J by 0 bases, with 10 bases between them. The germline V gene encodes CDR1 KGHDR and CDR2 SFDVKD. DNA for the CDR3: TGTGCCACCAGTGATGCGACAGCCACTAACTATGGCTACACCTTC. As protein: CATSDATATNYGYTF.

The chain recombines TRBV18 with TRBJ2-7; D remains unclear. CDR3 length equals 14 residues. V was trimmed by 0 bases and J by 2 bases, leaving 8 bases between them. Per the germline V gene, CDR1 is KGHSH and CDR2 is LQKENI. The CDR3 region is CASSPPQKPYEQYF. CDR3 DNA sequence: TGTGCCAGCTCACCACCGCAAAAGCCCTACGAGCAGTACTTC. The entire variable domain, with the rest obtained from reference TRBV18 and TRBJ2-7, is as follows: NAGVMQNPRHLVRRRGQEARLRCSPMKGHSHVYWYRQLPEEGLKFMVYLQKENIIDESGMPKERFSAEFPKEGPSILRIQQVVRGDSAAYFCASSPPQKPYEQYFGPGTRLTVT.

The chain recombines TRBV4-3 with TRBJ2-1; no reliable D call. Germline CDR1 and CDR2: LGHNA and YSLEER. The CDR3 sequence is 13 residues long. The V gene lost 5 bases and the J gene lost 6 bases, with 11 bases spanning the gap. The DNA of the CDR3 is TGCGCCAGCAGCACGGATCTAGGCAATGAGCAGTTCTTC. Its translation is CASSTDLGNEQFF.

The J gene is TRBJ2-7, the V gene TRBV6-1; 9 bases match TRBD1. The CDR3 loop spans 15 amino acids. Trimming cost V 2 bases and J 5 bases; bases outside gene matches: 7. Germline V gives CDR1 MNHNS, CDR2 SASEGT. Here the CDR3 reads CASSETGTGINEQYF. The DNA of the CDR3 is TGTGCCAGCAGTGAAACCGGGACAGGGATAAACGAGCAGTACTTC.

This sequence joins TRBV11-2 and TRBJ1-1; 7 nucleotides agree with TRBD1. The CDR3 is 16 amino acids. V was clipped by 1 base and J by 9 bases; unmatched bases: 14. Germline V lookup: CDR1 SGHAT, CDR2 FQNNGV. The DNA for the CDR3 is TGTGCCAGCAGCTTAGGGAAGGGGGCGCTTCCCAAACAAGCTTTCTTT. It codes for CASSLGKGALPKQAFF.

In DNA, the CDR3 is TGTGCCAGCAGATTACCGGGTGGCACCGGGGAGCTGTTTTTT. Translation: CASRLPGGTGELFF. V is TRBV6-5 and J is TRBJ2-2; D is undetermined. Per the germline V gene, CDR1 is MNHEY and CDR2 is SVGAGI. V lost 6 bases and J 4 bases, leaving 12 bases between the germline ends. This CDR3 spans 14 amino acids.

The chain recombines TRBV11-2 with TRBJ2-7; TRBD1 agrees at 7 bases. This CDR3 region has 15 residues. After removal of 5 bases from V and 0 bases from J, the junction contained 7 bases not matched to a gene. Germline V gene sequence: CDR1 SGHAT, CDR2 FQNNGV. This chain's CDR3 is CASSATGTASYEQYF. The DNA for the CDR3 is TGTGCCAGCAGCGCCACCGGGACAGCCTCCTACGAGCAGTACTTC.

Written as DNA, the CDR3 is TGCAGCGTCTTACTAACAACAACGAACACTGAAGCTTTCTTT. It specifies CSVLLTTTNTEAFF. The chain has TRBV29-1 and TRBJ1-1; D unclear. Deletions cut 6 bases from V and 1 base from J, with 15 bases between. The CDR3 is made up of 14 amino acids. CDR1 is SQVTM, CDR2 ANQGSEA, per germline.

This sequence joins TRBV5-4 and TRBJ1-5, with 7 bases aligning to TRBD1. Germline V gene sequence: CDR1 SGHNT, CDR2 YYREEE (reference sequence). This CDR3 is 19 amino acids long. V was pared by 2 bases and J by 3 bases, with 17 bases of the junction left unmatched. CDR3 in DNA: TGTGCCAGCAGCTTCCCCAGGACAGGTGTGTTTTGTGACAATCAGCCCCAGCATTTT. Protein sequence: CASSFPRTGVFCDNQPQHF.

V usage is TRBV7-8 and J usage is TRBJ2-2; 15 nucleotides line up with TRBD2. In germline, CDR1 is SGHVS, CDR2 FQNEAQ. The length of the CDR3 is 19 residues. V was clipped by 5 bases and J by 6 bases; unmatched bases: 13. DNA for the CDR3: TGTGCCAGCAGCCGAGCGCGGACTAGCGGGGGGGCCCGGGCCGGGGAGCTGTTTTTT. Amino acid sequence: CASSRARTSGGARAGELFF.

The chain employs TRBV7-9 and TRBJ2-1, with 7 bases lining up with TRBD2. The CDR3 length is 15 residues. Germline V gene sequence: CDR1 SEHNR, CDR2 FQNEAQ (reference sequence). The trim removed 5 bases at V and 1 base at J, leaving 5 bases unmatched. The CDR3 bases are TGTGCCAGCAGCCTTAGCGGGCCGTCCTACAATGAGCAGTTCTTC. It codes for CASSLSGPSYNEQFF.

V usage is TRBV25-1 and J usage is TRBJ2-7, with D possibly matching TRBD2 (6 bases). Germline lookup yields CDR1 MGHDK and CDR2 SYGVNS. V lost 5 bases to trimming and J lost 4 bases, with 9 bases between them. There are 12 residues in the CDR3. The DNA of the CDR3 is TGTGCCAGCAGTCCCGGGAGATACGAGCAGTACTTC. It yields the protein CASSPGRYEQYF.

The sample holds a few counts of this clone. The chain combines TRBV2 with TRBJ1-2, with TRBD1 matching 7 bases. Germline CDR1 and CDR2: SNHLY and FYNNEI. V dropped 3 bases and J dropped 4; count of bases not matched to a gene: 5. This CDR3 contains 14 residues. The CDR3 spells CASSDDRAGYGYTF. The CDR3 DNA reads TGTGCCAGCAGTGACGACAGGGCCGGCTATGGCTACACCTTC.

The genes are TRBV12-5 and TRBJ2-7, with 7 nucleotides matching TRBD1. Germline values: CDR1 LGHNT, CDR2 FRNRAP. This CDR3 has 15 amino acids. The V and J ends lost 6 bases and 1 base, in that order; junction bases with no gene match: 9. The DNA for the CDR3 is TGTGCTAGTGGGGACCTGGGACAGAATTCCTACGAGCAGTACTTC. It yields the protein CASGDLGQNSYEQYF.

The chain has TRBV10-3 and TRBJ1-2, with 7 bases that match TRBD1. With V trimmed by 10 bases and J by 3 bases, 5 bases remained unmatched. The CDR3 contains 12 residues. Germline CDR1 is ENHRY and CDR2 is SYGVKD. For the CDR3, the DNA is TGTGCCACCAGGGACAGCTACTATGGCTACACCTTC. Protein sequence: CATRDSYYGYTF.

This chain links TRBV2 with TRBJ2-7, with 12 bases that match TRBD2. V lost 3 bases, J lost 12 bases, and 6 bases stayed unmatched. Germline V gives CDR1 SNHLY, CDR2 FYNNEI. This CDR3 has 13 residues. The CDR3 bases are TGTGCCAGCAGTGACTCTAGCGGGGGGGCACGGTACTTC. It codes for CASSDSSGGARYF.

The chain combines TRBV6-5 with TRBJ2-7; 9 nucleotides match TRBD2. V gave up 8 bases and J gave up 3 bases; unmatched junction bases: 11. CDR3 length equals 15 residues. Per germline, CDR1 MNHEY and CDR2 SVGAGI. CDR3 amino acids: CASGKLRGGGYEQYF. The CDR3 bases are TGTGCCAGCGGTAAACTGCGGGGGGGAGGCTACGAGCAGTACTTC.

This clone was detected a few times. The J gene is TRBJ2-7, the V gene TRBV6-5, with D possibly matching TRBD2 (6 bases). Trimming cost V 6 bases and J 4 bases, with 10 bases left between them. Per germline, CDR1 MNHEY and CDR2 SVGAGI. This CDR3 has 12 residues. This CDR3 reads CASSDGGYEQYF. CDR3 nucleotides: TGTGCCAGCAGCGACGGGGGATACGAGCAGTACTTC.

This chain connects TRBV11-2 to TRBJ2-4, with TRBD1 matching 10 bases. This CDR3 has 14 residues. Germline assignment: CDR1 SGHAT and CDR2 FQNNGV. The ends lost 4 bases at V and 8 bases at J; junction bases unmatched: 5. The CDR3, as DNA: TGTGCCAGCAGCTCGAGACAGGGGGCAGACATTCAGTACTTC. Translation gives CASSSRQGADIQYF.

V usage is TRBV4-1 and J usage is TRBJ1-1, with TRBD1 as a possible D gene (6 bases). The CDR3 is 19 residues long. Germline lookup yields CDR1 MGHRA and CDR2 YSYEKL. V was cut by 4 bases and J by 0 bases, with 24 bases left in between. The CDR3 protein is CASSPGVWRRNILNTEAFF. The CDR3 nucleotides are TGCGCCAGCAGCCCAGGGGTATGGAGACGCAATATTTTGAACACTGAAGCTTTCTTT.

The rearrangement uses TRBV4-1 and TRBJ2-3; 10 nucleotides agree with TRBD2. The CDR3 runs to 19 residues. Germline assignment: CDR1 MGHRA and CDR2 YSYEKL. V lost 2 bases, J lost 4 bases, and 15 bases stayed unmatched. CDR3 bases: TGCGCCAGCAGCCAATATGAAAGCGGGGGGGCGGGACAGGCAGATACGCAGTATTTT. Its protein product is CASSQYESGGAGQADTQYF.

With respect to this clone: This CDR3 is also generated by other DNA sequences in the sample. The chain links TRBV9 to TRBJ1-3; D not certain. CDR1 and CDR2 from the germline V gene are SGDLS and YYNGEE. The CDR3 spans 14 residues. Trimming took off 0 bases at V and 1 base at J, with 5 bases between the two ends. The CDR3 sequence: CASSVGSSGNTIYF. In nucleotides, the CDR3 is TGTGCCAGCAGCGTAGGGAGTTCTGGAAACACCATATATTTT.

This rearrangement joins TRBV3-1 (or the pseudogene TRBV3-2) to TRBJ2-3; 8 bases agree with TRBD1. Germline CDR1 LGHDT, CDR2 YNNKEL (reference sequence). This CDR3 is 16 amino acids long. Trimming removed 4 bases from V and 6 bases from J; junction bases left unmatched: 12. The CDR3 bases are TGTGCCAGCAGCCCCGCTCCTGGACAGGGTGGCGATACGCAGTATTTT. As protein: CASSPAPGQGGDTQYF.